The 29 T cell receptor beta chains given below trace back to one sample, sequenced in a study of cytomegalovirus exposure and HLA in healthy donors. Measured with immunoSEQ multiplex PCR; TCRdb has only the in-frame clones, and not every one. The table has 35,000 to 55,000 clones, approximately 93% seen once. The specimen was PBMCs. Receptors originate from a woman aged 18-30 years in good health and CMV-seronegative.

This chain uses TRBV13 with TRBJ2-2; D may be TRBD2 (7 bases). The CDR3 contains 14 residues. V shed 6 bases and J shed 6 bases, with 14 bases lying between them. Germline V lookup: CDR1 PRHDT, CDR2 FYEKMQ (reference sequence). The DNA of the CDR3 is TGTGCCAGCAGTCACCGCGGGGGCGCCGGGGAGCTGTTTTTT. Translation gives CASSHRGGAGELFF.

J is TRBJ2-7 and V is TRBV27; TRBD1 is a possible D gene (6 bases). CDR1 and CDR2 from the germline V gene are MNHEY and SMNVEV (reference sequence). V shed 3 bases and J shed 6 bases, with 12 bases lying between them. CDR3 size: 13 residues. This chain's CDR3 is CASSLPLRGEQYF. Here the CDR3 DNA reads TGTGCCAGCAGTTTGCCCCTCAGGGGCGAGCAGTACTTC.

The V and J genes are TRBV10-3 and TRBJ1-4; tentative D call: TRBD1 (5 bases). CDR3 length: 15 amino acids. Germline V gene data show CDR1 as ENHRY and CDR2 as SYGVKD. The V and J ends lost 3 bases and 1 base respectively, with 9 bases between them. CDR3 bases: TGTGCCATCAGTGAAGGGGATGGAACTAATGAAAAACTGTTTTTT. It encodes CAISEGDGTNEKLFF.

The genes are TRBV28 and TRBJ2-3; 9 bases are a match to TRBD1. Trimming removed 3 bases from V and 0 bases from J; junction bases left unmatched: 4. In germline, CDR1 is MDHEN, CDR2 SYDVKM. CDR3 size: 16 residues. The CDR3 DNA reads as TGTGCCAGCAGTTTGGACAGGGGCGTGAGCACAGATACGCAGTATTTT. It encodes CASSLDRGVSTDTQYF.

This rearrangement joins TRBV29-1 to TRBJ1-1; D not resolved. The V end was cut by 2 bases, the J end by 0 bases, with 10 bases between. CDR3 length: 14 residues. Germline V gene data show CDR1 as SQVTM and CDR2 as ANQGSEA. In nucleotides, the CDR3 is TGCAGCGTTGAAATCTCGACAATGAACACTGAAGCTTTCTTT. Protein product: CSVEISTMNTEAFF.

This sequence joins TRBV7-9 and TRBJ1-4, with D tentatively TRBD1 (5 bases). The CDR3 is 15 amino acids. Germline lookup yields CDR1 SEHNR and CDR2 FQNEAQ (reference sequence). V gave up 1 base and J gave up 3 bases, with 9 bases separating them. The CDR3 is CASSLGGGSNEKLFF. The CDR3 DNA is TGTGCCAGCAGCTTAGGGGGCGGTTCTAATGAAAAACTGTTTTTT. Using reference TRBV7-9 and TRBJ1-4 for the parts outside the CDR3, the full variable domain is DTGVSQNPRHKITKRGQNVTFRCDPISEHNRLYWYRQTLGQGPEFLTYFQNEAQLEKSRLLSDRFSAERPKGSFSTLEIQRTEQGDSAMYLCASSLGGGSNEKLFFGSGTQLSVL.

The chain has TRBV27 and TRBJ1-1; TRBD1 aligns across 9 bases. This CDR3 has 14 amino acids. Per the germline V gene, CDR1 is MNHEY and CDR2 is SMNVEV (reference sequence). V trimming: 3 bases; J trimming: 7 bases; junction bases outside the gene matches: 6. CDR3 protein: CASSLHRGLGEAFF. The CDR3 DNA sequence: TGTGCCAGCAGTTTGCACAGGGGGCTGGGTGAAGCTTTCTTT.

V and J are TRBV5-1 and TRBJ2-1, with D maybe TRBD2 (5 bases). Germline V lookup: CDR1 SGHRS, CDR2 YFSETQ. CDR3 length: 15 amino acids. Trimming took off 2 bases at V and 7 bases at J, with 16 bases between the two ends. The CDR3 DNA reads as TGCGCCAGCAGCTTCCAAGAGGTCCGGGGTAATGAGCAGTTCTTC. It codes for CASSFQEVRGNEQFF.

The CDR3 loop is CATQTGGTDQPEKLFF. Here the CDR3 DNA reads TGTGCCACACAGACAGGGGGCACGGACCAACCTGAAAAACTGTTTTTT. The chain recombines TRBV28 with TRBJ1-4; 10 bases fit TRBD1. The CDR3 has 16 residues. CDR1 is MDHEN and CDR2 is SYDVKM in the germline V gene. The junction had 15 bases not matched to a gene; V was cut back by 10 bases and J by 7 bases.

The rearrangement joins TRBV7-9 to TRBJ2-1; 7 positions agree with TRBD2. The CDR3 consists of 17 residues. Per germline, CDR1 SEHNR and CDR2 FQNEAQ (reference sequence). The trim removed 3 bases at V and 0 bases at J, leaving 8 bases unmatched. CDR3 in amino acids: CASSFTRRTSSYNEQFF. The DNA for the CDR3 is TGTGCCAGCAGCTTTACCCGACGGACTAGCTCCTACAATGAGCAGTTCTTC.

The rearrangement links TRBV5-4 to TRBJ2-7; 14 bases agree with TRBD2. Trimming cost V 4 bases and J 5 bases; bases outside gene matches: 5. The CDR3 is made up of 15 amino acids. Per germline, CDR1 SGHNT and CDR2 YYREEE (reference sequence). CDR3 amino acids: CASSPGTSGGNEQYF. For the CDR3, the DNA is TGTGCCAGCAGCCCAGGGACTAGCGGGGGTAACGAGCAGTACTTC.

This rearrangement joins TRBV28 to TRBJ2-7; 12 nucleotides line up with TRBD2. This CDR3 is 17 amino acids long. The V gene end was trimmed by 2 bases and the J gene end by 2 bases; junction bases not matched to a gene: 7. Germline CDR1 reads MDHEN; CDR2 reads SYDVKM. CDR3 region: CASSLETSGRVTYEQYF. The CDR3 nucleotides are TGTGCCAGCAGTTTAGAGACTAGCGGGAGAGTTACCTACGAGCAGTACTTC.

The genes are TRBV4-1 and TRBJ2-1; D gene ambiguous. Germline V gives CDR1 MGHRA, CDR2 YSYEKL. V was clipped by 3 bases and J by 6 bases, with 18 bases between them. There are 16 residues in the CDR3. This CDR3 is CASSHAPDSFSNEQFF. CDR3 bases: TGCGCCAGCAGCCATGCCCCCGACTCCTTTTCCAATGAGCAGTTCTTC.

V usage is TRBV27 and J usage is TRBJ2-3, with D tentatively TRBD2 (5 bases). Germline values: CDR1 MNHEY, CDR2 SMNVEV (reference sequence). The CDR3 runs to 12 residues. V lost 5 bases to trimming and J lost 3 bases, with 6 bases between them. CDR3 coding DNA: TGTGCCAGCAGTGAGGGTACAGATACGCAGTATTTT. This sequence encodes CASSEGTDTQYF.

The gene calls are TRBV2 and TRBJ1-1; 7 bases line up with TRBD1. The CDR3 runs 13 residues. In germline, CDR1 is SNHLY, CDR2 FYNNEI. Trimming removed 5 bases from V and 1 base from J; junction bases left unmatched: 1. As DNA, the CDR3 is TGTGCCAGCAGTCAGGGGGAGAACACTGAAGCTTTCTTT. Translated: CASSQGENTEAFF. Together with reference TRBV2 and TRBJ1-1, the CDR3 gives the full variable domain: EPEVTQTPSHQVTQMGQEVILRCVPISNHLYFYWYRQILGQKVEFLVSFYNNEISEKSEIFDDQFSVERPDGSNFTLKIRSTKLEDSAMYFCASSQGENTEAFFGQGTRLTVV.

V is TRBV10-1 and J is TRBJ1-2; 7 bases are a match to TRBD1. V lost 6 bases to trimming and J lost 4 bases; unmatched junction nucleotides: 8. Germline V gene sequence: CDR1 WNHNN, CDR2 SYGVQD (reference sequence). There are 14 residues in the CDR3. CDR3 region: CASSTGTDFYGYTF. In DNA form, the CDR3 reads TGCGCCAGCAGCACCGGGACAGACTTCTATGGCTACACCTTC.

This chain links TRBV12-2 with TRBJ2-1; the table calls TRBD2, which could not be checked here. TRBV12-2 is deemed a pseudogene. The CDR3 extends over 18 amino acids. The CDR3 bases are TGTGCAAGTCGCTACCGACGTTCGACGGGGGGGGACCACAATGAGCAGTTCTTC. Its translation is CASRYRRSTGGDHNEQFF.

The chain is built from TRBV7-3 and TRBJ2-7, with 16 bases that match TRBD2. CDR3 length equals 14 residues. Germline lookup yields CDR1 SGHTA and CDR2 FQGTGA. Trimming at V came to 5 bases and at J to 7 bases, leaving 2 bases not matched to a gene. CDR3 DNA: TGTGCCAGCAGCCCGGGACTAGCGGGAGGGGAGCAGTACTTC. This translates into CASSPGLAGGEQYF. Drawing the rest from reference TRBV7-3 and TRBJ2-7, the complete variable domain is GAGVSQTPSNKVTEKGKYVELRCDPISGHTALYWYRQSLGQGPEFLIYFQGTGAADDSGLPNDRFFAVRPEGSVSTLKIQRTERGDSAVYLCASSPGLAGGEQYFGPGTRLTVT.

The CDR3 region has the DNA TGTGCCAGCAGTGAAGGACAGCCTTTCAATCAGCCCCAGCATTTT. This gives the protein CASSEGQPFNQPQHF. The chain joins TRBV6-1 to TRBJ1-5; D might be TRBD1 (5 bases). CDR3 size: 15 residues. V lost 1 base, J lost 3 bases, and 10 bases lay in between. Germline CDR1 and CDR2: MNHNS and SASEGT.

The CDR3 region is CASSLGPDFYNEQFF. The CDR3 DNA follows: TGTGCCAGCAGCCTGGGCCCCGATTTTTACAATGAGCAGTTCTTC. This rearrangement joins TRBV9 to TRBJ2-1; D is unresolved. Germline loops: CDR1 SGDLS, CDR2 YYNGEE. V was shortened by 4 bases and J by 4 bases, with 15 bases between the two germline ends. The CDR3 contains 15 residues.

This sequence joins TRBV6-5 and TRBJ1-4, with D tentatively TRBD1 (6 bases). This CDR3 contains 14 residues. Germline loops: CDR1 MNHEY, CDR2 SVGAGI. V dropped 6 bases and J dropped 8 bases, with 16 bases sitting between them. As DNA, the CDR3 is TGTGCCAGCAGGAACGCAGGGGCTCAGGAAAAACTGTTTTTT. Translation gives CASRNAGAQEKLFF.

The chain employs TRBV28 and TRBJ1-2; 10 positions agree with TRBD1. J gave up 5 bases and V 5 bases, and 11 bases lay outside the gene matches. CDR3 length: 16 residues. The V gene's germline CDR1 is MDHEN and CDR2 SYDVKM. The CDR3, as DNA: TGTGCCAGCAGTCCCGCGACAGGGGGCCTTTTTTATGGCTACACCTTC. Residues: CASSPATGGLFYGYTF.

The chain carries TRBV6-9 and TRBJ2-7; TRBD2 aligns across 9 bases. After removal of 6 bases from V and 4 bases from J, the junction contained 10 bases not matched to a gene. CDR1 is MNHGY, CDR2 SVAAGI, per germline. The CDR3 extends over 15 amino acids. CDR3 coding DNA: TGTGCCAGCAGACGACAACTAGCGGGCTTATACGAGCAGTACTTC. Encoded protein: CASRRQLAGLYEQYF.

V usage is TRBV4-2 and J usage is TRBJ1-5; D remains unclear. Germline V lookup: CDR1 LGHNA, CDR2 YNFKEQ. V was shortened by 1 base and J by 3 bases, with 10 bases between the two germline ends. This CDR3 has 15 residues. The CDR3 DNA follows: TGTGCCAGCAGCCAAGGGCTGGCGGACAATCAGCCCCAGCATTTT. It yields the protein CASSQGLADNQPQHF.

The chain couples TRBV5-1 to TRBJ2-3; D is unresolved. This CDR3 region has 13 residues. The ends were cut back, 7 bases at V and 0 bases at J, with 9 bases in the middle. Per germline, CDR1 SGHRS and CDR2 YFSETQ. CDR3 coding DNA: TGCGCCAGCCGTCGTTCTAGCACAGATACGCAGTATTTT. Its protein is CASRRSSTDTQYF.

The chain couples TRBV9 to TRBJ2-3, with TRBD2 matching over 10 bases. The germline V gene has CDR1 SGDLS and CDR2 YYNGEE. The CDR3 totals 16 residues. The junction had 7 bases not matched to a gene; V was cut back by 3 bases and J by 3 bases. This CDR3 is CASSEYPGLATDTQYF. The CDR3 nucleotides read TGTGCCAGCAGCGAGTACCCGGGACTAGCGACAGATACGCAGTATTTT.

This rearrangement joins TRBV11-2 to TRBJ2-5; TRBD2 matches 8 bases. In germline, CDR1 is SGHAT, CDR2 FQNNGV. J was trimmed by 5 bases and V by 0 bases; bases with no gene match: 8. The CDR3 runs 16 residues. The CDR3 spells CASSLEGSGVGETQYF. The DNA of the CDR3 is TGTGCCAGCAGCTTAGAGGGTAGCGGGGTGGGTGAGACCCAGTACTTC.

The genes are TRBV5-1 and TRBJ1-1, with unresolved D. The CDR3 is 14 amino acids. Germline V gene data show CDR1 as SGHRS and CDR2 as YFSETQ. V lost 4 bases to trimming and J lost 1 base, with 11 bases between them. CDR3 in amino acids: CASSPGSENTEAFF. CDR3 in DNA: TGCGCCAGCAGCCCTGGGAGTGAGAACACTGAAGCTTTCTTT.

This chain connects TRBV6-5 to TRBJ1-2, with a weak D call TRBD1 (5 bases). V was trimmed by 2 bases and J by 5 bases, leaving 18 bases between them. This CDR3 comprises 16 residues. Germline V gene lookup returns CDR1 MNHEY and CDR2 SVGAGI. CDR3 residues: CASSYDWSGFDYGYTF. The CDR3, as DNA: TGTGCCAGCAGTTACGATTGGTCAGGGTTTGATTATGGCTACACCTTC.